This is a list of T cell receptor beta chains from one sample in a study of T cell changes during pregnancy in multiple sclerosis. The protocol was immunoSEQ multiplex PCR, while the TCRdb copy is restricted to in-frame clones and leaves out a portion. The sample includes about 94,000 clones, approximately 94% of them seen just once. The material sequenced was peripheral blood, taken in the third trimester of pregnancy. These receptors were taken from a female donor with multiple sclerosis, enrolled in a pregnancy study. The CDR3 runs from the conserved cysteine through the conserved F or W. D genes are given only for firm matches. Expanded clones are given a class, and other clones once, few, many or no size at all.

D	V	size	J	DNA	CDR3
NA	TRBV7-9	NA	TRBJ2-2	TGTGCCACCCCCCGAGGGGGGGGGAACACCGGGGAGCTGTTTTTT	CATPRGGGNTGELFF
TRBD2	TRBV5-4	NA	TRBJ2-1	TGTGCCAGCAGCTTGGGGGGACTAGCGGGAGACAATGAGCAGTTCTTC	CASSLGGLAGDNEQFF
TRBD2	TRBV10-1	NA	TRBJ2-1	TGCGCCAGCAGTGATGGCCCTGCTAGCGGGAGGAATGAGCAGTTCTTC	CASSDGPASGRNEQFF
NA	TRBV11-2	NA	TRBJ2-1	TGTGCCAGCAGCGGGACAAACTCCTACAATGAGCAGTTCTTC	CASSGTNSYNEQFF
TRBD1	TRBV5-1	NA	TRBJ2-5	TGCGCCAGCAGCTTGACAGGGGCCTCAGGAGAGACCCAGTACTTC	CASSLTGASGETQYF
TRBD1	TRBV6-6	NA	TRBJ1-1	TGTGCCAGCAGTTACGACAGGGTAAACACTGAAGCTTTCTTT	CASSYDRVNTEAFF
NA	TRBV28	NA	TRBJ1-5	TGTGCCAGCAGTTTAACAACCGGCAATCAGCCCCAGCATTTT	CASSLTTGNQPQHF
TRBD1	TRBV4-1	NA	TRBJ1-2	TGCGCCAGCAGCCAACCCGGGACAGGGAATGGCTACACCTTC	CASSQPGTGNGYTF
TRBD2	TRBV29-1	NA	TRBJ2-1	TGCAGCGCCGGACTAGCGGGAGGGTCCTACAATGAGCAGTTCTTC	CSAGLAGGSYNEQFF
NA	TRBV6-5	NA	TRBJ1-1	TGTGCCAGCAGTTACGACAGCTCAACCTTGAACACTGAAGCTTTCTTT	CASSYDSSTLNTEAFF
NA	TRBV19	NA	TRBJ1-2	TGTGCCAGTAGTATAGGGGCCGGCAACCCAAACACCTTC	CASSIGAGNPNTF
TRBD1	TRBV27	NA	TRBJ2-1	TGTGCCACCAGACAGGGCCCTTCTCTCTACAATGAGCAGTTCTTC	CATRQGPSLYNEQFF
TRBD2	TRBV7-9	NA	TRBJ2-3	TGTGCCAGCAGCCCCACTAGCGGGAGATCAGATACGCAGTATTTT	CASSPTSGRSDTQYF
NA	TRBV27	once	TRBJ1-5	TGTGCCACCGCGTATCAGCCCCAGCATTTT	CATAYQPQHF
TRBD2	TRBV19	NA	TRBJ2-2	TGTGCCAGTAGTATTGGCGGGAGGGTCGGCGGGGAGCTGTTTTTT	CASSIGGRVGGELFF
TRBD2	TRBV7-9	NA	TRBJ2-2	TGTGCCAGCAGCTCCTATAGCGGGAGAGGGCGGAGCGGCACCGGGGAGCTGTTTTTT	CASSSYSGRGRSGTGELFF
NA	TRBV14	NA	TRBJ1-1	TGTGCCAGCAGCCAAGACCCCCGCGGTGAAGCTTTCTTT	CASSQDPRGEAFF
TRBD2	TRBV19	NA	TRBJ2-3	TGTGCCAGTAGTTGGGGACTAGCGGGAAACACAGATACGCAGTATTTT	CASSWGLAGNTDTQYF
NA	TRBV25-1	once	TRBJ1-5	TGTGCCAGCTCCGTCGGCAATCAGCCCCAGCATTTT	CASSVGNQPQHF
NA	TRBV14	NA	TRBJ2-5	TGTGCCAGCAGCCAAGGGTTTTTCCGGGAGAGCAGACCGAGTTACCAAGAGACCCAGTACTTC	CASSQGFFRESRPSYQETQYF
NA	TRBV6-1	few	TRBJ2-2	TGTGCCAGCAGTCCGGGAGACGGGCCCGGGGAGCTGTTTTTT	CASSPGDGPGELFF
TRBD2	TRBV7-2	NA	TRBJ2-7	TGTGCCAGCAGCCCTGATACTAGCGGGAGTGGGTACGAGCAGTACTTC	CASSPDTSGSGYEQYF
NA	TRBV5-8	NA	TRBJ2-1	TGTGCCAGCAAATTTTCAACGGGGTTCTCCTACAATGAGCAGTTCTTC	CASKFSTGFSYNEQFF
NA	TRBV5-4	NA	TRBJ2-2	TGTGCCAGCAGCCAGAACACCGGGGAGCTGTTTTTT	CASSQNTGELFF
NA	TRBV25-1	NA	TRBJ2-5	TGTGCCAGCAGTGAATTTAACAGACCCCAAGAGACCCAGTACTTC	CASSEFNRPQETQYF
TRBD1	TRBV27	once	TRBJ2-7	TGTGCCAGCTCAACCCTCGACAGGGGCTACGAGCAGTACTTC	CASSTLDRGYEQYF
NA	TRBV30	NA	TRBJ1-3	TGTGCCTGGAGTGTAAATGTATTCGGGAGGGTTGGAAACACCATATATTTT	CAWSVNVFGRVGNTIYF
NA	TRBV5-6	NA	TRBJ1-1	TGTGCCAGCAGCTCGCAGGTGGGCACTGAAGCTTTCTTT	CASSSQVGTEAFF
TRBD1	TRBV2	NA	TRBJ2-7	TGTGCCAGCAGGGGGACAGGGGAGAACGAGCAGTACTTC	CASRGTGENEQYF
TRBD1	TRBV5-5	once	TRBJ1-4	TGTGCCAGCAGCGAGTCAGACAGGGGTCGTGAAAAACTGTTTTTT	CASSESDRGREKLFF
TRBD1	TRBV19	few	TRBJ1-4	TGTGCCAGTACCGGACAGGGGTATAATGAAAAACTGTTTTTT	CASTGQGYNEKLFF
NA	TRBV27	NA	TRBJ2-5	TGTGCCAGCAGACGGATCCATGGACGGGAGCGGGAGACCCAGTACTTC	CASRRIHGRERETQYF
NA	TRBV29-1	NA	TRBJ2-7	TGCAGCGTGAGGTGGTCAGGGGTCTACGAGCAGTACTTC	CSVRWSGVYEQYF
TRBD1	TRBV7-8	NA	TRBJ2-1	TGTGCCAGCAGCTATGACAGGGGTTACAATGAGCAGTTCTTC	CASSYDRGYNEQFF
TRBD1	TRBV6-1	NA	TRBJ2-2	TGTGCCACCGACAGGGGTGACGGGGAGCTGTTTTTT	CATDRGDGELFF
NA	TRBV7-2	NA	TRBJ1-1	TGTGCCAGCAGCTCGTCGGGAGACGCCGGGGCTTTCTTT	CASSSSGDAGAFF
NA	TRBV2	once	TRBJ2-3	TGTGCCAGCCGTCAGTGGGGGGTTCCATCAGATACGCAGTATTTT	CASRQWGVPSDTQYF
NA	TRBV5-6	NA	TRBJ1-2	TGTGCCAGCAGCTTGGACCGTGCGGGCTACACCTTC	CASSLDRAGYTF
NA	TRBV20-1	NA	TRBJ2-1	TGCAGTGCGCGAAACCACAATGAGCAGTTCTTC	CSARNHNEQFF